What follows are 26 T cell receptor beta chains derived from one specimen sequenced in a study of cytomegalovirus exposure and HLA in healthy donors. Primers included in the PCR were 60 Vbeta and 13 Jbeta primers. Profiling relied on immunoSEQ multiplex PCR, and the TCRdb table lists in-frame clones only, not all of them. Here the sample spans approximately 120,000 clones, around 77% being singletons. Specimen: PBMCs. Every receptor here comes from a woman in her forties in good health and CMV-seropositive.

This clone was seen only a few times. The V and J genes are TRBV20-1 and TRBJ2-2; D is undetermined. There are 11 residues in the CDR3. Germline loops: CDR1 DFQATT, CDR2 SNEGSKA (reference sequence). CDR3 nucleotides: TGCGGCGGAGCGAACACCGGGGAGCTGTTTTTT. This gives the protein CGGANTGELFF.

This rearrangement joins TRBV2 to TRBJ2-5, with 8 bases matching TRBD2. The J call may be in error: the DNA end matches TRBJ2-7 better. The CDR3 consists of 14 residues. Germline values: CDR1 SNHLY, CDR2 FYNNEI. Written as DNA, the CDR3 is TGTGCCAGCACTGGGGCGGGAGGAATGTACGAGCAGTACTTC. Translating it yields CASTGAGGMYEQYF.

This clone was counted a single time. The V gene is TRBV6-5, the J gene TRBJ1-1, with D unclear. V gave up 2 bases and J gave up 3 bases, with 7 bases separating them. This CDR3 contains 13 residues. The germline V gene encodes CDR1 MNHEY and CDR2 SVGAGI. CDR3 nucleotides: TGTGCCAGCAGTTACGATCAGGACACTGAAGCTTTCTTT. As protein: CASSYDQDTEAFF.

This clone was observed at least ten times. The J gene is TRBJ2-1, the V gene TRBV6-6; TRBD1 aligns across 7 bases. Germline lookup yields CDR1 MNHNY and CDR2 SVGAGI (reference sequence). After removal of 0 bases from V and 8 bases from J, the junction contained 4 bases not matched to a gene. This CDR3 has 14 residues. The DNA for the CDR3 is TGTGCCAGCAGTTACTCGCAGGGGGTCGATGAGCAGTTCTTC. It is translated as CASSYSQGVDEQFF.

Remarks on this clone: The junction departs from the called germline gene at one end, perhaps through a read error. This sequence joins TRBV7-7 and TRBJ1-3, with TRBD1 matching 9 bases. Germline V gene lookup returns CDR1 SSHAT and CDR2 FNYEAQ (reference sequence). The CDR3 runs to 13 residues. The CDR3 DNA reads TGTGCTAGCAGCTCGGGACAGGGTAACACCATATATTTT. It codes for CASSSGQGNTIYF.

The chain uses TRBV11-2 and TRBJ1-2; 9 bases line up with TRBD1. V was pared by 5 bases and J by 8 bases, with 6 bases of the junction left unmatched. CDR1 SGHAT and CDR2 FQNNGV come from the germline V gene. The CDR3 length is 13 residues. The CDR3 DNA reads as TGTGCCAGCAGCACACACGGACAGGGGGGCTACACCTTC. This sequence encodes CASSTHGQGGYTF.

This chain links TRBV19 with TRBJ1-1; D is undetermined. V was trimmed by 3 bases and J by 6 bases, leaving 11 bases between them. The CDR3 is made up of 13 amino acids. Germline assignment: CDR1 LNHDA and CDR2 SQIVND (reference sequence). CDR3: CASSIPLGPEAFF. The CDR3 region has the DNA TGTGCCAGTAGTATCCCCCTAGGCCCTGAAGCTTTCTTT.

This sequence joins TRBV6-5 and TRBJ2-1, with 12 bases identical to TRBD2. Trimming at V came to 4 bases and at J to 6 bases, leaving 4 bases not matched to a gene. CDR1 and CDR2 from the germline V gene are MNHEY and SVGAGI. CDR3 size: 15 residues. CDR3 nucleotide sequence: TGTGCCAGCAGTTCAACTAGCGGGAGGCGCAATGAGCAGTTCTTC. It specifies CASSSTSGRRNEQFF.

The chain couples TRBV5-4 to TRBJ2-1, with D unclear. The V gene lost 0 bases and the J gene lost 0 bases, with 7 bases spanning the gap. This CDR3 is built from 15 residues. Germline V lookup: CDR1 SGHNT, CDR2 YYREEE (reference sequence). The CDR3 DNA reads TGTGCCAGCAGCTTGGGCCGCGACTCCTACAATGAGCAGTTCTTC. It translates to CASSLGRDSYNEQFF.

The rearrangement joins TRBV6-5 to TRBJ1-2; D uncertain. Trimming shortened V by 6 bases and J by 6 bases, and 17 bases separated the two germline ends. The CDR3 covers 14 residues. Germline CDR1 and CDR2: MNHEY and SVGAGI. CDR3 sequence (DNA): TGTGCCAGCAGGAGACAAAACCGGGGAGATGGCTACACCTTC. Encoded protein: CASRRQNRGDGYTF.

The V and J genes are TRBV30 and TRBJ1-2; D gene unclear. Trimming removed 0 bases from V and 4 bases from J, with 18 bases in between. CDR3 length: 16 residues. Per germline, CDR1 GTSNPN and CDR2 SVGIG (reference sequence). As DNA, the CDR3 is TGTGCCTGGAGTGTACGAGGACTCCGGTGGGGCTATGGCTACACCTTC. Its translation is CAWSVRGLRWGYGYTF.

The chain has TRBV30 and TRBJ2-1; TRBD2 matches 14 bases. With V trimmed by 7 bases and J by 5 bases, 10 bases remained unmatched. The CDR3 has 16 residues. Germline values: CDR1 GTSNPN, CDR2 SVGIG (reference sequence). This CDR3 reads CASSGLAGVNDNEQFF. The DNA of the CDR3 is TGTGCCTCATCGGGACTAGCGGGAGTGAATGACAATGAGCAGTTCTTC.

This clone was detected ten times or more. For the CDR3, the DNA is TGCGCCAGCAGCCAAGATAGGCTAGCGGGAGGAGGCGAGCAGTACTTC. Its translation: CASSQDRLAGGGEQYF. The rearrangement uses TRBV4-1 and TRBJ2-7; 11 bases are shared with TRBD2. This CDR3 is built from 16 residues. The V gene's germline CDR1 is MGHRA and CDR2 YSYEKL. Losses at the gene ends were 0 bases for V and 6 bases for J; bases not matched to a gene: 7.

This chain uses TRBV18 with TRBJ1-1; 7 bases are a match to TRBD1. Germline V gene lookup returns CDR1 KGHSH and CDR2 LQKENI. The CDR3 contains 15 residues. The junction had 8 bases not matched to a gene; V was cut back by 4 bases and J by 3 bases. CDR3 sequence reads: CASSQIDRDYTEAFF. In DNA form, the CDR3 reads TGTGCCAGCTCACAAATAGACAGGGATTACACTGAAGCTTTCTTT. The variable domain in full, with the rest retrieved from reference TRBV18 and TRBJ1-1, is NAGVMQNPRHLVRRRGQEARLRCSPMKGHSHVYWYRQLPEEGLKFMVYLQKENIIDESGMPKERFSAEFPKEGPSILRIQQVVRGDSAAYFCASSQIDRDYTEAFFGQGTRLTVV.

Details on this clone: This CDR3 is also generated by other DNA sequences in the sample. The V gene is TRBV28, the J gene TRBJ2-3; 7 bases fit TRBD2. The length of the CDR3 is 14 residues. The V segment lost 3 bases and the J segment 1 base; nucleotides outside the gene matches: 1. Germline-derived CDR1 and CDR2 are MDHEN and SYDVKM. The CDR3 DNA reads TGTGCCAGCAGTTTTAGCGGGCGCACAGATACGCAGTATTTT. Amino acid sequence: CASSFSGRTDTQYF.

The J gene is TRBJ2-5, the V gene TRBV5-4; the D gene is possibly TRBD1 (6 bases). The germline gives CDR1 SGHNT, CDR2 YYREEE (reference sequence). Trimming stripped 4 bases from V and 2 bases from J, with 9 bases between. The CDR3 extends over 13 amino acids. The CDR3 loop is CASSIGTQETQYF. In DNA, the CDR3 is TGTGCCAGCAGCATCGGGACACAAGAGACCCAGTACTTC.

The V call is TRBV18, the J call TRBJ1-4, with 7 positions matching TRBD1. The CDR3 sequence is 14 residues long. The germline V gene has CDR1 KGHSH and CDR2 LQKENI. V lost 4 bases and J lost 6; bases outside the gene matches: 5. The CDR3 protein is CASSRRDSDEKLFF. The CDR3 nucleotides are TGTGCCAGCTCACGCCGGGACAGTGATGAAAAACTGTTTTTT.

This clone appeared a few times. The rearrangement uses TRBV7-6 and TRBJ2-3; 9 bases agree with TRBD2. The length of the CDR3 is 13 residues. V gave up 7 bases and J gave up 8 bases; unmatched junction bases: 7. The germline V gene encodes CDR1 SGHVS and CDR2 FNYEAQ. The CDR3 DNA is TGTGCCAGCAACTCAGCGGGGGGAGGTACGCAGTATTTT. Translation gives CASNSAGGGTQYF.

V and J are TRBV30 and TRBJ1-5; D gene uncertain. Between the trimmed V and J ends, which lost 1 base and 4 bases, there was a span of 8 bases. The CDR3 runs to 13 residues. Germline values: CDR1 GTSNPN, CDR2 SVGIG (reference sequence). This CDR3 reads CAWSGGINQPQHF. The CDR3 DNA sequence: TGTGCCTGGAGTGGAGGAATTAATCAGCCCCAGCATTTT. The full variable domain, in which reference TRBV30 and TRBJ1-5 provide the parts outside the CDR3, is SQTIHQWPATLVQPVGSPLSLECTVEGTSNPNLYWYRQAAGRGLQLLFYSVGIGQISSEVPQNLSASRPQDRQFILSSKKLLLSDSGFYLCAWSGGINQPQHFGDGTRLSIL.

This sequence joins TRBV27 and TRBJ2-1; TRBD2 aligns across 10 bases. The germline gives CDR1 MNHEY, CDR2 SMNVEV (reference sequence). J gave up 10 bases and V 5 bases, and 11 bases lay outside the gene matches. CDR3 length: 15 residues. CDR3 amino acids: CASSITAGGPGEQFF. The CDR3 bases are TGTGCCAGCAGTATAACAGCGGGAGGGCCCGGGGAGCAGTTCTTC.

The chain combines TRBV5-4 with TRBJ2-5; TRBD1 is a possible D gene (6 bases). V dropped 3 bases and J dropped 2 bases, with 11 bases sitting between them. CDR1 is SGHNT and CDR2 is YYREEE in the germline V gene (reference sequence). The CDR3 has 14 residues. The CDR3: CASSSRDIQETQYF. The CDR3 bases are TGTGCCAGCAGCTCCCGGGACATACAAGAGACCCAGTACTTC.

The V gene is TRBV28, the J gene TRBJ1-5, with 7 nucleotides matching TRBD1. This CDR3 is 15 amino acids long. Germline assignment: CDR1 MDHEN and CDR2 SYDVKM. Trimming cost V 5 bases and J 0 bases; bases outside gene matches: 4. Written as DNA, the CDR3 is TGTGCCAGCAGTATACAGGGGCATAGCAATCAGCCCCAGCATTTT. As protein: CASSIQGHSNQPQHF.

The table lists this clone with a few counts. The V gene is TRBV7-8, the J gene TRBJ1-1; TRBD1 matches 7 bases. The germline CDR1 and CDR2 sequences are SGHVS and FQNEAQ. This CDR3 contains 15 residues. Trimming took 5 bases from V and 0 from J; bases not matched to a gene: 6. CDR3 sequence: CASSAPTGVNTEAFF. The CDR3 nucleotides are TGTGCCAGCAGCGCCCCAACAGGGGTGAACACTGAAGCTTTCTTT.

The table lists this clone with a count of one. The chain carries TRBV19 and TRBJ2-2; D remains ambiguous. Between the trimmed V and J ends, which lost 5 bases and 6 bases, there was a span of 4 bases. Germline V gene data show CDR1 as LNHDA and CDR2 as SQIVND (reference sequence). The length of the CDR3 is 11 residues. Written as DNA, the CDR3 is TGTGCCAGTAGTTCATCCGGGGAGCTGTTTTTT. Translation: CASSSSGELFF.

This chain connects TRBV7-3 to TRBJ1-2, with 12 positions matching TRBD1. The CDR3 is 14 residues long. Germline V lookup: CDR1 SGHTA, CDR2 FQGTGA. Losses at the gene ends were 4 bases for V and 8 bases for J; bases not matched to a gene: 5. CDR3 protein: CASSSSGTGGGYTF. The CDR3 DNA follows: TGTGCCAGCAGCTCATCCGGGACAGGGGGCGGCTACACCTTC.

CDR3: CASSQDGGANEQFF. CDR3 coding DNA: TGTGCCAGCAGCCAGGATGGGGGGGCAAATGAGCAGTTCTTC. The chain is built from TRBV28 and TRBJ2-1, with a possible D match to TRBD2 (7 bases). CDR3 length: 14 residues. Trimming shortened V by 6 bases and J by 7 bases, and 16 bases separated the two germline ends. Germline values: CDR1 MDHEN, CDR2 SYDVKM. Full variable domain (remainder filled in from reference TRBV28 and TRBJ2-1): DVKVTQSSRYLVKRTGEKVFLECVQDMDHENMFWYRQDPGLGLRLIYFSYDVKMKEKGDIPEGYSVSREKKERFSLILESASTNQTSMYLCASSQDGGANEQFFGPGTRLTVL.